This is a list of T cell receptor beta chains from one sample in a study of T cell responses to AZD1222 COVID-19 vaccine. TCRdb's copy holds only in-frame clones and misses some; the assay was immunoSEQ multiplex PCR. The table has 90,000 to 150,000 clones, roughly 87% seen once; the top ten hold 2.5% to 3%. The sequenced sample was peripheral blood, obtained 28 days after the second AZD1222 dose. These receptors came from an adult who received the AZD1222 COVID-19 vaccine. Each CDR3 is given with its conserved first and last residue. The order of the fields is clone size, J gene, D gene, V gene, CDR3 DNA, CDR3 protein. D genes are given only for firm matches. A clone size is listed for some rows: how often the clone was seen (once, few, many), or a class if it is expanded.

NA TRBJ2-2 NA TRBV2 TGTGCCAGCACCAGGGAGGACTTAAACACCGGGGAGCTGTTTTTT CASTREDLNTGELFF
NA TRBJ1-1 NA TRBV11-2 TGTGCCAGCAGCTCGACAGGTTGGAACACTGAAGCTTTCTTT CASSSTGWNTEAFF
few TRBJ1-5 NA TRBV28 TGTGCCAGCAGTTCTCGGGGATTTCAGCCCCAGCATTTT CASSSRGFQPQHF
once TRBJ1-5 NA TRBV5-6 TGTGCCAGCAGCTTGGGCGGGGGCAATCAGCCCCAGCATTTT CASSLGGGNQPQHF
NA TRBJ2-7 NA TRBV2 TGTGCCAGCAGGACGGACGTGACCTACGAGCAGTACTTC CASRTDVTYEQYF
NA TRBJ2-3 TRBD1 TRBV9 TGTGCCAGCAGCGTAGGGACAGGGTTCCGCACCGATACGCAGTATTTT CASSVGTGFRTDTQYF
once TRBJ1-5 TRBD1 TRBV10-2 TGCGCCAGCAGTGAGCCTGGGACAGCCCCATCTCAGCCCCAGCATTTT CASSEPGTAPSQPQHF
few TRBJ1-2 NA TRBV3-1/TRBV3-2 TGTGCCAGCAGCCAAGCACAGGCCGGGGGCTACTATGGCTACACCTTC CASSQAQAGGYYGYTF
NA TRBJ1-5 NA TRBV4-2 TGTGCCAGCAGCCAAGATTTAGGGTCGCGTCAGCCCCAGCATTTT CASSQDLGSRQPQHF
NA TRBJ2-5 TRBD1 TRBV5-1 TGCGCCAGCAGCCTTACAGGGGGCATGGAGACCCAGTACTTC CASSLTGGMETQYF
NA TRBJ2-7 TRBD1 TRBV12-3/TRBV12-4 TGTGCCAGTAAGACAGGGAGCCACGAGCAGTACTTC CASKTGSHEQYF
NA TRBJ2-5 NA TRBV18 TGTGCCAGCTCACCGTCTTTTAGCAGCCAAGAGACCCAGTACTTC CASSPSFSSQETQYF
NA TRBJ2-1 TRBD1 TRBV6-5 TGTGCCAGCAGTTATGGTGCGGACAGGGGGCAGAAGTTCTTC CASSYGADRGQKFF
few TRBJ2-1 TRBD2 TRBV11-1 TGTGCCAGCAGCCGGAGCGGGGCCAACAATGAGCAGTTCTTC CASSRSGANNEQFF
once TRBJ1-5 NA TRBV6-4 TGTGCCAGCAGTGACTCGGGGGAGGCTCAGCCCCAGCATTTT CASSDSGEAQPQHF
NA TRBJ2-2 TRBD1 TRBV15 TGTGCCACCAGGGGGACAGGGGGCTTCGGGGAGCTGTTTTTT CATRGTGGFGELFF
NA TRBJ1-3 NA TRBV19 TGTGCCAGTAGTAGCTCCGGTGACTCTGGAAACACCATATATTTT CASSSSGDSGNTIYF
NA TRBJ2-2 NA TRBV6-5 TGTGCCAGCAGTAGGGACCCAACCTGGGAGCTGTTTTTT CASSRDPTWELFF
NA TRBJ1-6 NA TRBV15 TGTGCCACCAGACAGGGCTACTCACCCCTCCACTTT CATRQGYSPLHF
NA TRBJ1-2 NA TRBV15 TGTGCCACCAGCAGAGAGGACAGAGCCTATGGCTACACCTTC CATSREDRAYGYTF
NA TRBJ1-6 NA TRBV19 TGTGCCAGTAGTACCAGGGCCAACGGAAATTCACCCCTCCACTTT CASSTRANGNSPLHF
NA TRBJ2-4 TRBD1 TRBV5-6 TGTGCCAGCAGCTGGGGACAGGGGGCCCACATTCAGTACTTC CASSWGQGAHIQYF
NA TRBJ1-2 NA TRBV15 TGTGCCACCAGCAGAGATCTACAGGGACCTGGCTACACCTTC CATSRDLQGPGYTF
NA TRBJ1-3 NA TRBV19 TGTGCCAGTAGTACCTCCGACAGCTCTGGAAACACCATATATTTT CASSTSDSSGNTIYF
NA TRBJ1-1 NA TRBV4-1 TGCGCCAGCAGCCAAGGGACAGCGAACACTGAAGCTTTCTTT CASSQGTANTEAFF
NA TRBJ2-7 NA TRBV7-2 TGTGCCAGCAGCACCTCCGCATCCGGGCACTCCTACGAGCAGTACTTC CASSTSASGHSYEQYF
NA TRBJ1-5 TRBD1 TRBV28 TGTGCCAGCAAGGGGACAGGGCCCAATCAGCCCCAGCATTTT CASKGTGPNQPQHF
once TRBJ2-3 NA TRBV4-3 TGCGCCAGCAGCCAAGACCCTAGCACAGATACGCAGTATTTT CASSQDPSTDTQYF
NA TRBJ1-6 TRBD1 TRBV7-2 TGTGCCAGCAGCCCCGGGACAGGGGTGTCACCCCTCCACTTT CASSPGTGVSPLHF
NA TRBJ2-3 NA TRBV11-2 TGTGCCAGCAGCTTAGCTGGGAGGCTGACTTTGAGCACAGATACGCAGTATTTT CASSLAGRLTLSTDTQYF
NA TRBJ1-2 NA TRBV3-1/TRBV3-2 TGTGCCAGCAGCCAAGATACGACAGGACTGGGCTACACCTTC CASSQDTTGLGYTF
few TRBJ1-6 NA TRBV12-3/TRBV12-4 TGTGCCAGCAGTTCGCAGGGAGGATCACCCCTCCACTTT CASSSQGGSPLHF
few TRBJ2-5 NA TRBV28 TGTGCCAGCAGTACCCTAGCTGGGCTCGACCAAGAGACCCAGTACTTC CASSTLAGLDQETQYF
NA TRBJ2-1 NA TRBV7-2 TGTGCCAGCAGCTTGACATCCCAGGACCGCACGTTCTTC CASSLTSQDRTFF
NA TRBJ1-1 TRBD1 TRBV30 TGTGCCTGGACACTCGACAGGGGGCTATATCTGAACACTGAAGCTTTCTTT CAWTLDRGLYLNTEAFF
NA TRBJ1-5 TRBD1 TRBV9 TGTGCCAGCAGCCCCGGACAGGGTAGGCAGCCCCAGCATTTT CASSPGQGRQPQHF
NA TRBJ1-4 NA TRBV2 TGTGCCAGCATGAGACAGCCAAATGAAAAACTGTTTTTT CASMRQPNEKLFF
NA TRBJ1-2 TRBD1 TRBV5-5 TGTGCCAGCAGCCAAGGACAGGGGGCGCCCCAATGGGATGGCTACACCTTC CASSQGQGAPQWDGYTF
NA TRBJ2-2 TRBD1 TRBV19 TGTGCCACCTCCCGGGGACAGGGGGCCGGGGAGCTGTTTTTT CATSRGQGAGELFF
NA TRBJ2-3 NA TRBV7-8 TGTGCCAGCAGCTTAGCGGCGTCTTTCACAGATACGCAGTATTTT CASSLAASFTDTQYF
NA TRBJ1-3 TRBD1 TRBV9 TGTGCCAGCAGCGTAGCGGGACAGGGGGCTGGAAACACCATATATTTT CASSVAGQGAGNTIYF
NA TRBJ2-1 NA TRBV18 TGTGCCAGCTCCCCAGCGAGGGGCACGGATTTTGGCAATGAGCAGTTCTTC CASSPARGTDFGNEQFF
NA TRBJ1-1 NA TRBV7-3 TGTGCCAGCAGCTTGGCGCAGGGGAAGGGTGAAGCTTTCTTT CASSLAQGKGEAFF
once TRBJ2-1 NA TRBV6-5 TGTGCCAGCAGTTACAGGAGGCCCTTATACAATGAGCAGTTCTTC CASSYRRPLYNEQFF
NA TRBJ2-7 TRBD2 TRBV19 TGTGCCAGTAGTACCCTAGCGGGGGCAAACTACGAGCAGTACTTC CASSTLAGANYEQYF